These 11 T cell receptor beta chains share one sample of origin, sequenced in a study of cytomegalovirus exposure and HLA in healthy donors. 13 Jbeta primers and 60 Vbeta primers were used for the PCR. The assay was immunoSEQ multiplex PCR, and TCRdb's table has in-frame clones only and misses some. In the table there are approximately 150,000 clones, around four fifths of which are singletons. Specimen: PBMCs. These receptor sequences come from a man aged 25-40 years in good health and CMV-seronegative.

This sequence joins TRBV6-5 and TRBJ2-4; 9 bases are shared with TRBD2. In germline, CDR1 is MNHEY, CDR2 SVGAGI. Losses at the gene ends were 6 bases for V and 6 bases for J; bases not matched to a gene: 6. The CDR3 loop spans 14 amino acids. CDR3 bases: TGTGCCAGCAGACCCGGACTAGCGAGAAACATTCAGTACTTC. Amino acids: CASRPGLARNIQYF.

This clone was counted a few times. The genes are TRBV15 and TRBJ2-1; D ambiguous. Germline V gene lookup returns CDR1 LNHNV and CDR2 YYDKDF (reference sequence). The V and J ends lost 2 bases and 4 bases respectively, with 3 bases between them. The CDR3 consists of 12 residues. Written as DNA, the CDR3 is TGTGCCACCAGCAGACCATACAATGAGCAGTTCTTC. Amino acid sequence: CATSRPYNEQFF.

V usage is TRBV7-8 and J usage is TRBJ2-7; 10 nucleotides align to TRBD1. Losses at the gene ends were 6 bases for V and 2 bases for J; bases not matched to a gene: 7. CDR1 is SGHVS, CDR2 FQNEAQ, per germline. The CDR3 consists of 15 residues. CDR3 sequence reads: CASRMTGGGTYEQYF. The CDR3 bases are TGTGCCAGCAGGATGACAGGGGGCGGAACCTACGAGCAGTACTTC.

This clone turned up a few times. This sample includes further DNA sequences coding for the same CDR3. The V gene is TRBV28, the J gene TRBJ1-4, with 7 positions matching TRBD1. Germline V gene data show CDR1 as MDHEN and CDR2 as SYDVKM. Losses at the gene ends were 6 bases for V and 5 bases for J; bases not matched to a gene: 9. The CDR3 loop spans 15 amino acids. In nucleotides, the CDR3 is TGTGCCAGCAGCACGACAGGGAGAGGGAATGAAAAACTGTTTTTT. It specifies CASSTTGRGNEKLFF.

V is TRBV28 and J is TRBJ2-7, with 16 nucleotides matching TRBD2. The V gene end was trimmed by 4 bases and the J gene end by 12 bases; junction bases not matched to a gene: 12. Germline V gives CDR1 MDHEN, CDR2 SYDVKM. The CDR3 loop spans 16 amino acids. CDR3 coding DNA: TGTGCCAGCAGTTCCCCCGGGACTAGCGGGAGGGCCTGGCGGTACTTC. Translating it yields CASSSPGTSGRAWRYF.

The chain carries TRBV7-2 and TRBJ1-6; TRBD1 is a possible D gene (5 bases). This CDR3 is built from 18 residues. Germline values: CDR1 SGHTA, CDR2 FQGNSA. V dropped 1 base and J dropped 6 bases, with 19 bases sitting between them. The DNA of the CDR3 is TGTGCCAGCAGCTTAGGCGGGGGTGGGCTCCTTCGTAATTCACCCCTCCACTTT. Its translation: CASSLGGGGLLRNSPLHF.

The genes are TRBV4-1 and TRBJ1-5; TRBD1 is a possible D gene (5 bases). CDR1 MGHRA and CDR2 YSYEKL come from the germline V gene. The CDR3 is 17 residues long. V lost 0 bases and J lost 0, with 12 bases in between. The CDR3 here is CASSQELDSYSNQPQHF. Here the CDR3 DNA reads TGCGCCAGCAGCCAAGAATTAGACAGTTATAGCAATCAGCCCCAGCATTTT.

The gene calls are TRBV7-6 and TRBJ2-7; TRBD1 matches 12 bases. With V trimmed by 5 bases and J by 6 bases, 11 bases remained unmatched. CDR3 length equals 16 residues. Germline values: CDR1 SGHVS, CDR2 FNYEAQ. The CDR3 here is CASSISSGQGAFEQYF. The CDR3 bases are TGTGCCAGCAGCATCAGCTCGGGACAGGGGGCGTTCGAGCAGTACTTC.

The chain combines TRBV4-1 with TRBJ2-7; 9 bases match TRBD1. The CDR3 runs to 16 residues. After removal of 0 bases from V and 6 bases from J, the junction contained 9 bases not matched to a gene. Germline V gives CDR1 MGHRA, CDR2 YSYEKL. The CDR3 DNA is TGCGCCAGCAGCCAAGAAACGGACAGGGGAAGTGGCGAGCAGTACTTC. It is translated as CASSQETDRGSGEQYF.

This chain uses TRBV10-1 with TRBJ2-1, with D possibly TRBD2 on 6 matching bases. Looked up from germline, CDR1 is WNHNN and CDR2 is SYGVQD (reference sequence). There are 14 residues in the CDR3. The V end lost 4 bases, the J end lost 5 bases, and 12 bases lay between the germline ends. As DNA, the CDR3 is TGCGCCAGCAGTGGTTCTCTAGCGAACAATGAGCAGTTCTTC. This gives the protein CASSGSLANNEQFF.

Comment on this clone: This is likely a read error, given that the CDR3 carries no conserved phenylalanine or tryptophan at its end. This sequence joins TRBV7-8 and TRBJ2-7; no definite D call. The V end was cut by 5 bases, the J end by 2 bases, with 19 bases between. Germline CDR1 is SGHVS and CDR2 is FQNEAQ. The length of the CDR3 is 16 residues. This chain's CDR3 is CASSPRVQRTTYEQYL. In DNA form, the CDR3 reads TGTGCCAGCAGCCCTAGAGTCCAACGAACGACCTACGAGCAGTACCTC.